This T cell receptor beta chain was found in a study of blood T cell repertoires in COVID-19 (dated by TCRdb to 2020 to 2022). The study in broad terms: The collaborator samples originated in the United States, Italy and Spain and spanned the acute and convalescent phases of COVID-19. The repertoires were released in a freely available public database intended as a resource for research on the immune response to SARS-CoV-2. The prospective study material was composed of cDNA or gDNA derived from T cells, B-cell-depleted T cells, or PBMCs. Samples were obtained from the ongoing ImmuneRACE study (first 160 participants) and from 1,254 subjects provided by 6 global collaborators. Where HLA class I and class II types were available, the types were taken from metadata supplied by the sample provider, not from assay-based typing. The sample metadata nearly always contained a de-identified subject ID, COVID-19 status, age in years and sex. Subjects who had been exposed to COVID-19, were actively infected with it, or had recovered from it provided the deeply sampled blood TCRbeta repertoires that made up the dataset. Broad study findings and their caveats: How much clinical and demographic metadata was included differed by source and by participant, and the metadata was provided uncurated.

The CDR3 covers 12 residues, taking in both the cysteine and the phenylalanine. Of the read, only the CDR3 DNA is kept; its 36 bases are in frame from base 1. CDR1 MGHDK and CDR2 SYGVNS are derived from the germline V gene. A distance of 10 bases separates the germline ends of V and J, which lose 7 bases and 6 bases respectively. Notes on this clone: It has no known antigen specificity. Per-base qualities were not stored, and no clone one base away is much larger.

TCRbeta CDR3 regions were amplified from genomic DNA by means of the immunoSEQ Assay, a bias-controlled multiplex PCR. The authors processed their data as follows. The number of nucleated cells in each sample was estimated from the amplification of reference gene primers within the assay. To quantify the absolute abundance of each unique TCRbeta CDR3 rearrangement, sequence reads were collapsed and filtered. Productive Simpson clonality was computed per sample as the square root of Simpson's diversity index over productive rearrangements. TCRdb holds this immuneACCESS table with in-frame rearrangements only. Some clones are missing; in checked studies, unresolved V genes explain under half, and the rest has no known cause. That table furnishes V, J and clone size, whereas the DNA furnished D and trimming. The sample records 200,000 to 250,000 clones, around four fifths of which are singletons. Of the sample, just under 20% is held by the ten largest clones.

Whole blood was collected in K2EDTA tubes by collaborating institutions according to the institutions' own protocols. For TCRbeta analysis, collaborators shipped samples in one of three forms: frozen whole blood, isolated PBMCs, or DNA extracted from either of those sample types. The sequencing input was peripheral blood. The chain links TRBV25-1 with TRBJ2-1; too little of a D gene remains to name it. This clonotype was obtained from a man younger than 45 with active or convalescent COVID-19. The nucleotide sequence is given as TGTGCCAGCACAATGACGGGCAATGAGCAGTTCTTC. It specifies CASTMTGNEQFF.